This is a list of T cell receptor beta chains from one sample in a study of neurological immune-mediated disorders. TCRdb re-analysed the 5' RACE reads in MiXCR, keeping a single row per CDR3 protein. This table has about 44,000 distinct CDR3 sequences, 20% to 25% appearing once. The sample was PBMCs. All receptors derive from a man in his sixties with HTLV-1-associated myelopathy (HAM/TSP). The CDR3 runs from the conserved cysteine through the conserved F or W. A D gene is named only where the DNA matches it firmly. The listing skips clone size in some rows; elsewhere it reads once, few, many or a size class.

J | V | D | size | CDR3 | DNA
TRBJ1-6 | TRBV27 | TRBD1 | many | CASSRTGLRNSPLHF | TGTGCCAGCAGCCGGACAGGGTTGCGGAATTCACCCCTCCACTTT
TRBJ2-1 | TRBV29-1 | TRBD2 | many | CSGGLVANEQFF | TGCAGCGGGGGACTAGTGGCAAATGAGCAGTTCTTC
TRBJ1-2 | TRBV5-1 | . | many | CASSVTSTDYGYTF | TGCGCCAGCAGCGTCACTTCGACGGACTATGGCTACACCTTC
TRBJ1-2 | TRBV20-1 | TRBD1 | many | CSASPGQGTNYGYTF | TGCAGTGCTAGTCCGGGACAGGGAACCAACTATGGCTACACCTTC
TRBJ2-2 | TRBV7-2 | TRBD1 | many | CASTIVQGSRTGELFF | TGTGCCAGCACCATCGTACAGGGGTCGCGCACCGGGGAGCTGTTTTTT
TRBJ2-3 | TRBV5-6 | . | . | CAISYWTDSTTTQYF | TGTGCCATCAGCTACTGGACAGATAGCACAACTACGCAGTATTTT
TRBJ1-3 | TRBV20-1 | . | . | CSARKQSAGNTIYF | TGCAGTGCTAGAAAACAGTCGGCTGGAAACACCATATATTTT
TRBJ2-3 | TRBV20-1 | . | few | CSASSRKGTDTQYF | TGCAGTGCTAGCAGCCGTAAGGGCACAGATACGCAGTATTTT
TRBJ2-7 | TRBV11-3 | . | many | CASSLDSSYEQYF | TGTGCCAGCAGCTTAGACAGCTCCTACGAGCAGTACTTC
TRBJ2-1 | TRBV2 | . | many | CASRERVQSNEQFF | TGTGCCAGCAGAGAAAGGGTACAGTCCAATGAGCAGTTCTTC
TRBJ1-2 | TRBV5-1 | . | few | CASSPGTDHYGYTF | TGCGCCAGCAGCCCAGGGACGGACCACTATGGCTACACCTTC
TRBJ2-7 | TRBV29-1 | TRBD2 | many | CSVRLAPGPYEQYF | TGCAGCGTTCGACTAGCGCCCGGCCCCTACGAGCAGTACTTC
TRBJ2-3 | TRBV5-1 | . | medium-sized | CASSTRETDTQYF | TGCGCCAGCAGCACCCGGGAAACAGATACGCAGTATTTT
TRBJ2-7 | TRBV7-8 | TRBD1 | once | CASSIQGASPYEHYF | TGTGCCAGCAGCATACAGGGGGCTTCGCCATATGAGCATTACTTC
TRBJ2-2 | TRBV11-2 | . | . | CASSRTDTGELFF | TGTGCCAGCAGCCGGACGGACACCGGGGAGCTGTTTTTT
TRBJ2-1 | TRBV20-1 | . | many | CSARAAHGAYNEQFF | TGCAGTGCTCGGGCGGCCCACGGGGCTTACAATGAGCAGTTCTTC
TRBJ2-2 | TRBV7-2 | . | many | CASSLSRTPGPGELFF | TGTGCCAGCAGCTTGTCGAGGACCCCCGGGCCCGGGGAGCTGTTTTTT
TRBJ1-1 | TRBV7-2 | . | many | CASSLQSNTEAFF | TGTGCCAGCAGCTTACAGTCGAACACTGAAGCTTTCTTT
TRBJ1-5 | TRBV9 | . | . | CASSFGQTQHQHF | TGTGCCAGCAGCTTCGGACAGACACAGCACCAGCATTTT
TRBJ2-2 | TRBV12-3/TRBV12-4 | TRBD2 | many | CASSLTGGAGELFF | TGTGCCAGCAGTTTGACCGGGGGGGCCGGGGAGCTGTTTTTT
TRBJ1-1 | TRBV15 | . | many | CATSSHQNTEAFF | TGTGCCACCAGCAGCCACCAGAACACTGAAGCTTTCTTT
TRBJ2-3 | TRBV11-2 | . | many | CASSLEGGLSTDTQYF | TGTGCCAGCAGCTTGGAGGGGGGACTAAGCACAGATACGCAGTATTTT
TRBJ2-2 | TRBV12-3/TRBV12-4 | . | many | CATRRMTRGADLNTGELFF | TGTGCCACCCGACGAATGACCCGGGGAGCGGATTTGAACACCGGGGAGCTGTTTTTT
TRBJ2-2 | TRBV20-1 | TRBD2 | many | CSAPRGGRVNTGELFF | TGCAGTGCCCCGAGGGGCGGGAGGGTGAACACCGGGGAGCTGTTTTTT
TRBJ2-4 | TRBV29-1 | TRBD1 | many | CSVEAGGENIQYF | TGCAGCGTTGAGGCAGGGGGCGAAAACATTCAGTACTTC
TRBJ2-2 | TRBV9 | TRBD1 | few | CASTLGQAITGELFF | TGTGCCAGCACCCTGGGACAGGCGATCACCGGGGAGCTGTTTTTT
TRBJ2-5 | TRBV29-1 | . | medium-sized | CSVGEETQYF | TGCAGCGTTGGAGAGGAGACCCAGTACTTC
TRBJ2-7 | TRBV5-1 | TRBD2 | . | CASSLASSGSFIYEQYF | TGCGCCAGCAGCTTGGCGTCTAGCGGGAGCTTCATCTACGAGCAGTACTTC
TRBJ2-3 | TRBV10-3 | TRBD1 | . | CAISANRGSTDTQYF | TGTGCCATCAGTGCCAACAGGGGAAGCACAGATACGCAGTATTTT
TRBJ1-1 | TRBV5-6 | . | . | CASSLEQLNTEAFF | TGTGCCAGCAGCCTGGAACAACTGAACACTGAAGCTTTCTTT
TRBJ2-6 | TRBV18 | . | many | CASSQVPGQPSGANVLTF | TGTGCCAGCTCACAAGTGCCGGGACAACCATCTGGGGCCAACGTCCTGACTTTC
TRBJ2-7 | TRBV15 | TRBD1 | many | CATSRVRQGNEQYF | TGTGCCACCAGCAGAGTTCGACAGGGAAACGAGCAGTACTTC
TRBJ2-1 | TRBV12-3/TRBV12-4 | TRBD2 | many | CASSLGASGLLVQFF | TGTGCCAGCAGTTTAGGGGCTAGCGGGCTTCTAGTGCAGTTCTTC
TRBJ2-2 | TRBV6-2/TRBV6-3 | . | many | CASIGGSNTGELFF | TGTGCCAGCATCGGAGGGTCGAACACCGGGGAGCTGTTTTTT
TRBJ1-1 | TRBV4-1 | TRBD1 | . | CASSSDLQGTTEAFF | TGCGCCAGCAGCTCAGACCTACAGGGGACCACTGAAGCTTTCTTT
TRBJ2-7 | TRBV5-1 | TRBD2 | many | CASSSTGTSGRRALEQYF | TGCGCCAGCAGCTCCACCGGGACTAGCGGGAGAAGGGCTCTCGAGCAGTACTTC
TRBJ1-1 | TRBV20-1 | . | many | CSARDGRGGVTEAFF | TGCAGTGCTAGAGATGGGCGGGGGGGGGTTACTGAAGCTTTCTTT
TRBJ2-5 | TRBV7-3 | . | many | CASSLQPQETQYF | TGTGCCAGCAGCTTACAGCCCCAAGAGACCCAGTACTTC
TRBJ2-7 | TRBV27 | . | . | CASRSSVNTYEQYF | TGTGCCAGCAGATCTAGCGTAAACACCTACGAGCAGTACTTC
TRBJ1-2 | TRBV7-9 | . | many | CASSQQGGYGYTF | TGTGCCAGCAGCCAACAGGGAGGCTATGGCTACACCTTC
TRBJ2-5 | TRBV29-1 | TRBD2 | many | CSVAASGGRTQYF | TGCAGCGTTGCGGCCAGCGGGGGTCGTACCCAGTACTTC
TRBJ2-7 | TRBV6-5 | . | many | CASSLQRQTYEQYF | TGTGCCAGCAGTTTACAGCGACAGACCTACGAGCAGTACTTC
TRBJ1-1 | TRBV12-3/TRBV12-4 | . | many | CASHITGAPEAFF | TGTGCCAGCCATATCACCGGGGCCCCTGAAGCTTTCTTT
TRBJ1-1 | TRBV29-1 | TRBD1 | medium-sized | CSVAGTGALNTEAFF | TGCAGCGTTGCCGGGACAGGGGCTTTGAACACTGAAGCTTTCTTT
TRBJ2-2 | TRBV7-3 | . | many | CASSLSSGVRDTGELFF | TGTGCCAGCAGCTTATCGTCAGGGGTCAGGGACACCGGGGAGCTGTTTTTT
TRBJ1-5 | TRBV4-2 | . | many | CASSQDWGAQPQHF | TGTGCCAGCAGCCAAGATTGGGGGGCTCAGCCCCAGCATTTT
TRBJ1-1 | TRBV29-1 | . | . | CSVESWSTEAFF | TGCAGCGTTGAGTCCTGGTCGACTGAAGCTTTCTTT